The entry below gives a single TCR beta chain sequence along with its context. J was trimmed by 6 bases and V by 5 bases; bases with no gene match: 10. The CDR3 has 16 amino acids. Germline-derived CDR1 and CDR2 are SGHVS and FQNEAQ. These data are taken from a study of blood T cell repertoires in COVID-19. Assay: immunoSEQ multiplex PCR; the TCRdb copy retains only in-frame clones and omits some. The sample holds over 250,000 clones, roughly nine tenths seen once. The genes are TRBV7-8 and TRBJ2-7, with 13 bases identical to TRBD2. What was sequenced was peripheral blood. The origin of this receptor is a woman aged 25 to 45 with COVID-19, enrolled during active disease. Written as DNA, the CDR3 is TGTGCCAGCAGCCCCGGGACTAGCGGGATACGGAGCGAGCAGTACTTC. Translating gives CASSPGTSGIRSEQYF.